This T cell receptor beta chain was identified during a study of tissue T cells after allogeneic stem cell transplantation. The time point is: mouse harvest day 7 after allogeneic transplant. Tail vein injection delivered 10^7 T-cell-depleted bone marrow cells and 10^6 splenic CD5+ T cells. Mice had MHC-mismatched B6 into BALB/c GVHD, sampled day 7 or 14. Study-level results: Across patients, clones rarely overlapped, yet motif clusters were shared tissue-specifically. Blood and spleen captured only part of the tissue TCR repertoire. Anatomically similar tissues had similar TCR repertoires within each patient.

CDR1 is KGHTA and CDR2 is FRNEEI in the germline V gene. This CDR3 comprises 15 residues. Germline trimming cut 7 bases from V and 3 bases from J; bases unmatched to any gene: 2. On this clone: The antigen remains undetermined. Gene names and germline refer to mouse. The read comes to an end 1 residue before the CDR3 does, leaving the germline J gene to fill in the end.

Here immunoSEQ multiplex PCR was the method, and the copy in TCRdb shows in-frame clones only, minus some. This sample carries around 10,000 clones, roughly two fifths of them seen once, and the ten largest clones take 1.8%. The sequence was collected from a female BALB/c mouse given C57BL/6 T cells with graft-versus-host disease after an allogeneic hematopoietic cell transplant. The sample consisted of skin. The J gene is TRBJ1-6, the V gene TRBV24; TRBD1 matches 11 bases. TRBJ1-6 is an ORF; its function is uncertain. The CDR3 bases that were read are TGTGCCAGCACCGGGACAGGGGGCTATAATTCGCCCCTCTAC. This translates into CASTGTGGYNSPLY. The whole CDR3 sequence is CASTGTGGYNSPLYF.